These 3 T cell receptor beta chains share one sample of origin, sequenced in a study of blood T cell repertoires in COVID-19 (dated by TCRdb to about 2020). Library preparation employed the immunoSEQ multiplex PCR assay. Not all clones reach the TCRdb copy of this immuneACCESS table, which keeps in-frame sequences only. Checked studies attribute under half of the gap to unresolved V genes and leave the rest unexplained. This sample gives around 400,000 clones in total; about 89% of them show up just once. The biggest ten clones account for over 2% of the sample. Specimen: peripheral blood. All receptors derive from a woman aged 55-69 years with COVID-19, enrolled during active disease.

The chain couples TRBV28 to TRBJ2-4; 8 nucleotides line up with TRBD1. Germline V gene lookup returns CDR1 MDHEN and CDR2 SYDVKM. Trimming removed 4 bases from V and 3 bases from J; junction bases left unmatched: 5. This CDR3 has 15 residues. The CDR3 is CASSSQGAGKNIQYF. DNA of the CDR3: TGTGCCAGCAGTTCCCAGGGGGCTGGCAAAAACATTCAGTACTTC.

This chain uses TRBV29-1 with TRBJ1-2; the D gene is possibly TRBD1 (5 bases). Germline values: CDR1 SQVTM, CDR2 ANQGSEA. The CDR3 is 14 amino acids. V lost 7 bases to trimming and J lost 4 bases, with 19 bases between them. The chain's CDR3 is CSAHGGKGSYGYTF. DNA for the CDR3: TGCAGCGCCCACGGGGGGAAGGGTAGCTATGGCTACACCTTC. Variable domain in full (rest from reference TRBV29-1 and TRBJ1-2): SAVISQKPSRDICQRGTSLTIQCQVDSQVTMMFWYRQQPGQSLTLIATANQGSEATYESGFVIDKFPISRPNLTFSTLTVSNMSPEDSSIYLCSAHGGKGSYGYTFGSGTRLTVV.

The chain uses TRBV5-1 and TRBJ1-1; tentatively, D is TRBD1 (6 bases). Trimming removed 0 bases from V and 6 bases from J, with 12 bases in between. Germline V CDR1 and CDR2: SGHRS, YFSETQ. The CDR3 is made up of 14 amino acids. This CDR3 is CASSLAQGNSEAFF. As DNA, the CDR3 is TGCGCCAGCAGCTTGGCACAGGGTAACTCTGAAGCTTTCTTT.